This T cell receptor (beta chain) was recorded in a study of shared clonotypes between healthy human individuals. Study-wide background: Donor ages ranged 18 to 49 years: a couple of women, three men.

This clone has a single count. Its cognate antigen is unknown. There are 16 residues in the CDR3. J lost 6 bases, V lost 3 bases, and 9 bases had no gene match. Germline CDR1 reads SSHAT; CDR2 reads FNYEAQ (reference sequence). Sequencing was performed with immunoSEQ multiplex PCR; in TCRdb, only in-frame clones are kept and a portion is missing. The sample has around 600,000 clones, 97% seen once; the top ten hold about 0.057%. Study-wide results and limits: The diversity represented, both genetic and in exposure history, was limited by few donors.

The V and J genes are TRBV7-7 and TRBJ2-3; 10 bases agree with TRBD2. The sample comprised naive CD4+ T cells sorted from blood. Indicated subset: CD45RA+ positively selected. The clonotype originates from a woman in her 30s in good health. The CDR3 region is CASSLSLAGVGDTQYF. The CDR3 bases are TGTGCCAGCAGCTTGAGCCTAGCGGGAGTCGGGGATACGCAGTATTTT. Using reference TRBV7-7 and TRBJ2-3 for the parts outside the CDR3, the full variable domain is GAGVSQSPRYKVTKRGQDVTLRCDPISSHATLYWYQQALGQGPEFLTYFNYEAQPDKSGLPSDRFSAERPEGSISTLTIQRTEQRDSAMYRCASSLSLAGVGDTQYFGPGTRLTVL.